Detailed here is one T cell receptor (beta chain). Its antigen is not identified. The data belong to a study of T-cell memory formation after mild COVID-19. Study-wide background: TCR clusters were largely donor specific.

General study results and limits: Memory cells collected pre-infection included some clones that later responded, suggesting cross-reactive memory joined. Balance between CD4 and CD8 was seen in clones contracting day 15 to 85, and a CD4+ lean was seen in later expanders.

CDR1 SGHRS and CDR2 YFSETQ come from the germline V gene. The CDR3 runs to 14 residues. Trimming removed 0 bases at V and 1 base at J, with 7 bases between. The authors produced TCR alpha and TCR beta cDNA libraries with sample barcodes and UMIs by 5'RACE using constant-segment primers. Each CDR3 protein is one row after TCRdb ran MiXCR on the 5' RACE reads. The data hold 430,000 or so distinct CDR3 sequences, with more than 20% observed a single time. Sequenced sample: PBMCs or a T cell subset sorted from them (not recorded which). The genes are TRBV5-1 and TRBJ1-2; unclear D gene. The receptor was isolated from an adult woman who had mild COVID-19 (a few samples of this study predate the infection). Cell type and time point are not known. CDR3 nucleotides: TGCGCCAGCAGCTTGGAAGGGTATAACTATGGCTACACCTTC. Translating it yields CASSLEGYNYGYTF.